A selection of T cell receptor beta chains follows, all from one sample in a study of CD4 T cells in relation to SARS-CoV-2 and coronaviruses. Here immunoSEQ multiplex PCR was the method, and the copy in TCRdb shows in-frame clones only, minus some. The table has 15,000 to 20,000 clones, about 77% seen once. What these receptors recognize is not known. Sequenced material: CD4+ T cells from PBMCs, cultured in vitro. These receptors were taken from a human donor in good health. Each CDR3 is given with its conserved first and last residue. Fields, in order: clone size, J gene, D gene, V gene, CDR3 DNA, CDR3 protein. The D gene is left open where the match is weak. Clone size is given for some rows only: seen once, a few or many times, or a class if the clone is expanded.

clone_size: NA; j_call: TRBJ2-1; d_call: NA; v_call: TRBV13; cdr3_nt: TGTGCCAGCAGCTTAACAGGGCAGTACAATGAGCAGTTCTTC; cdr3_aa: CASSLTGQYNEQFF
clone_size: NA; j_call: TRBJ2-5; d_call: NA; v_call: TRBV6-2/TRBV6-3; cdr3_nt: TGTGCCAGCAGTTACCCCTGGGAGACCCAGTACTTC; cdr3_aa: CASSYPWETQYF
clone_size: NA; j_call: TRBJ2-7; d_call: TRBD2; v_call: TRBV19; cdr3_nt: TGTGCCAGTAGTATAAGCGGGGCAGTCCACGAGCAGTACTTC; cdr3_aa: CASSISGAVHEQYF
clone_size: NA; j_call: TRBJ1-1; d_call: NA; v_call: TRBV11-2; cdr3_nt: TGTGCCAGCAGCTGGGGGGGGAACACTGAAGCTTTCTTT; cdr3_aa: CASSWGGNTEAFF
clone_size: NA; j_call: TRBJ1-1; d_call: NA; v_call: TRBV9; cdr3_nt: TGTGCCAGCAGCGTAGGCCCAGGGCAGGGCACTGAAGCTTTCTTT; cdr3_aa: CASSVGPGQGTEAFF
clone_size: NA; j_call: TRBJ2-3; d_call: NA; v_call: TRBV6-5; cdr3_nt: TGTGCCAGCAGCAAGAGAGATACAGATACGCAGTATTTT; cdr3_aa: CASSKRDTDTQYF
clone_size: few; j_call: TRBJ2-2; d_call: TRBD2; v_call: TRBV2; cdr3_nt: TGTGCCACCCGGGGGGGAGCGGGAGGGCCAGGAACCGGGGAGCTGTTTTTT; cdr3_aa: CATRGGAGGPGTGELFF
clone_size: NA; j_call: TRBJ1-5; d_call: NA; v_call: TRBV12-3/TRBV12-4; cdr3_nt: TGTGCCAGCAGTTTGGGTGTTCAGCCCCAGCATTTT; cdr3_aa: CASSLGVQPQHF
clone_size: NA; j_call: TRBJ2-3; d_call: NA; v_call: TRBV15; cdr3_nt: TGTGCCACCAGCGGACGAACAGGTGGTGGAGATACGCAGTATTTT; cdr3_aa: CATSGRTGGGDTQYF
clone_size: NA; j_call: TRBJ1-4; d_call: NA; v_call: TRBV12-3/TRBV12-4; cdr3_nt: TGTGCCAGCAGGTCCAATGAAAAACTGTTTTTT; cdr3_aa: CASRSNEKLFF
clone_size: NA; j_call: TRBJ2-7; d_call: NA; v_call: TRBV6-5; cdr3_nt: TGTGCCAGCAGTTACTCAGCAGGGTACGGCTACGAGCAGTACTTC; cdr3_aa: CASSYSAGYGYEQYF
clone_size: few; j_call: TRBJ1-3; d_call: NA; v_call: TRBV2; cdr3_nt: TGTGCCAGCAGTGAAGCGGGAGGAAACACCATATATTTT; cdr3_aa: CASSEAGGNTIYF
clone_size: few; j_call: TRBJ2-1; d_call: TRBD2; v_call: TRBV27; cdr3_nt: TGTGCCAGCAGTTCAGATAGCGGGAGGGCCGGGAGGAATGAGCAGTTCTTC; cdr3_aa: CASSSDSGRAGRNEQFF
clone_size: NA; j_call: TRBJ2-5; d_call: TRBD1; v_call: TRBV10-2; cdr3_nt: TGCGCCAGCATTCGAAACAGGGGAGAAGAGACCCAGTACTTC; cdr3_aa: CASIRNRGEETQYF
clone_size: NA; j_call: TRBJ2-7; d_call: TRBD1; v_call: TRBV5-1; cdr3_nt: TGCGCCAGCAGCTGGAACCTTGGGACAGACTTAGCAGCGGCAGCCTACGAGCAGTACTTC; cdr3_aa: CASSWNLGTDLAAAAYEQYF
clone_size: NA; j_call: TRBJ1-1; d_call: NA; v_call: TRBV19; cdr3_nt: TGTGCCAGTAGTATAGATGACGGGGCAGGGGCAATGAACACTGAAGCTTTCTTT; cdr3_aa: CASSIDDGAGAMNTEAFF
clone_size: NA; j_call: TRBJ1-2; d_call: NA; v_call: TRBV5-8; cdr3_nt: TGTGCCAGCAGCTTAGGTGAACGCTATGGCTACACCTTC; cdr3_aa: CASSLGERYGYTF
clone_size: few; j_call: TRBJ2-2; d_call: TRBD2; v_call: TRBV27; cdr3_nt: TGTGCCAGCGGACGGGGGATAAGCGGGAGAGGCACCGGGGAGCTGTTTTTT; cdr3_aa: CASGRGISGRGTGELFF
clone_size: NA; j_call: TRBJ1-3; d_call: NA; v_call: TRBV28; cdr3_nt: TGTGCCAGCAGTTTACCTTCGGGAAACACCATATATTTT; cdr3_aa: CASSLPSGNTIYF
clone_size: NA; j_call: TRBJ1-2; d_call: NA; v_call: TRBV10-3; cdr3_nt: TGTGCCATCACCCGCTTTGGTCCTAACTATGGCTACACCTTC; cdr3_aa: CAITRFGPNYGYTF
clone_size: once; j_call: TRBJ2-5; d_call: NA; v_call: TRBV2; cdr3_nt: TGTGCCAGCAGTCCTCAGGTGGTCCAAGAGACCCAGTACTTC; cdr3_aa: CASSPQVVQETQYF
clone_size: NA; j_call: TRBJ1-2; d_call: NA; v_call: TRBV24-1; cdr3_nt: TGTGCCACCAGTGATACCGGACTGAACTATGGCTACACCTTC; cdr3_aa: CATSDTGLNYGYTF
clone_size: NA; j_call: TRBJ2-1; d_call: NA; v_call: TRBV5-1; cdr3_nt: TGCGCCAGCAGCTTGGCATCGTCCTTGGACAATGAGCAGTTCTTC; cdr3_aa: CASSLASSLDNEQFF
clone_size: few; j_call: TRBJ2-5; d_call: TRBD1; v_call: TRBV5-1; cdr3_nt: TGCGCCAGCAGCCCTACAGGGGGAGAGACCCAGTACTTC; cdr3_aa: CASSPTGGETQYF
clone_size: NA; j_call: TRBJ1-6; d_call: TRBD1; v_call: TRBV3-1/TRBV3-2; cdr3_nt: TGTGCCAGCAGCCCGTTAGGGACAGGCGATAATTCACCCCTCCACTTT; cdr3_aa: CASSPLGTGDNSPLHF
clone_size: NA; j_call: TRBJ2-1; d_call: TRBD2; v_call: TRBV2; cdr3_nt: TGTGCCATCCTGGTCCCGGGAGGGTTACGCAATGAGCAGTTCTTC; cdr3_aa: CAILVPGGLRNEQFF
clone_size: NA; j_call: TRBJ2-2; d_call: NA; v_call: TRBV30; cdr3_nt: TGTGCCTGGAAAACCGGGACTGCCTTAGGGGAGCTGTTTTTT; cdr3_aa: CAWKTGTALGELFF
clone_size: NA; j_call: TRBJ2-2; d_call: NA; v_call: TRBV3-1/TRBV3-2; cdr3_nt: TGTGCCAGCAGCGCGTTAGGAGGGCGGGGGAACACCGGGGAGCTGTTTTTT; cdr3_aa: CASSALGGRGNTGELFF
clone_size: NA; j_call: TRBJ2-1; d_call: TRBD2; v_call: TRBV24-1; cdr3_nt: TGTGCCACCAGTGATTCCTGGACTAGCGGGACGGGGAATGAGCAGTTCTTC; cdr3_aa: CATSDSWTSGTGNEQFF
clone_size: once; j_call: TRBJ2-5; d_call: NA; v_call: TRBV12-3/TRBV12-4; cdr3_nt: TGTGCCAGCAGTCCCCGACAAGAGACCCAGTACTTC; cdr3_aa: CASSPRQETQYF
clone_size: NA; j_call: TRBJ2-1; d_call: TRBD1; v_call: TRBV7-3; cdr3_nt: TGTGCCAGCAGCTTAACAGGGGGCGCGGATGAGCAGTTCTTC; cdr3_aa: CASSLTGGADEQFF
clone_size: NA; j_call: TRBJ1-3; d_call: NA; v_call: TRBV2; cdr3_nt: TGTGCCAGCACTGCCAATACAGGTTCTGGAAACACCATATATTTT; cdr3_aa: CASTANTGSGNTIYF